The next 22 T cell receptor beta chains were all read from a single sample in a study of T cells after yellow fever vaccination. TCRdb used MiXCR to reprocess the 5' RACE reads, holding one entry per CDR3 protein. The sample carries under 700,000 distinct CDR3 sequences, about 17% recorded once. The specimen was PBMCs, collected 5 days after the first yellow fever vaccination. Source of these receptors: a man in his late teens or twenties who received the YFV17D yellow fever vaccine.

This chain's CDR3 is CSASGVGLQYF. The CDR3 coding sequence is TGCAGTGCTTCGGGGGTGGGGCTGCAGTATTTT. This chain uses TRBV20-1 with TRBJ2-3; a possible D gene is TRBD2 (6 bases). Germline CDR1 reads DFQATT; CDR2 reads SNEGSKA (reference sequence). The CDR3 is 11 residues long. With 5 bases removed from V and 11 bases from J, the gap between germline ends came to 14 bases.

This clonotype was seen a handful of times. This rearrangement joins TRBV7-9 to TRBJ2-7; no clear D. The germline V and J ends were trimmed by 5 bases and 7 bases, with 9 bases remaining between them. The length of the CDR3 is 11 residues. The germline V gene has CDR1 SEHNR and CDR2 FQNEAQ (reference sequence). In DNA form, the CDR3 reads TGTGCCAGCAGCCGGTTGGGGGAGCAGTACTTC. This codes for CASSRLGEQYF.

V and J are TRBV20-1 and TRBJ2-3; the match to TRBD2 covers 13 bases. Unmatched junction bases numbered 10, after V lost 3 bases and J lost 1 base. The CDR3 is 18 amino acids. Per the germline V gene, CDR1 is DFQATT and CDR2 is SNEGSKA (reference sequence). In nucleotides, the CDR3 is TGCAGTGCTAGGGATTACCTCGGACTAGCGGGAGGCACAGATACGCAGTATTTT. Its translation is CSARDYLGLAGGTDTQYF.

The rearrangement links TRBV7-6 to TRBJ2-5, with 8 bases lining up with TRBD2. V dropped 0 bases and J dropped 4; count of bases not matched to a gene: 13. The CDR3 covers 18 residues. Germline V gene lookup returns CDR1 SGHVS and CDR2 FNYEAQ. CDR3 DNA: TGTGCCAGCAGCTTAGCTCGTATAGCGGGGTTCGGGTCAGAGACCCAGTACTTC. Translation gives CASSLARIAGFGSETQYF.

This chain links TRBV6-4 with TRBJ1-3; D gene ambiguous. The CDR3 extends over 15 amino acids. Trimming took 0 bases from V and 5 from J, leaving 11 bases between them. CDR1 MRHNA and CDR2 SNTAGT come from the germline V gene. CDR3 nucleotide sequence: TGTGCCAGCAGTGACTCGGTCTCACTGAGAAACACCATATATTTT. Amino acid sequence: CASSDSVSLRNTIYF.

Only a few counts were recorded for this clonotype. CDR3 amino acids: CASSLDSGTGPAKNIQYF. The CDR3 nucleotides read TGTGCCAGCAGCTTAGACTCCGGGACCGGTCCAGCCAAAAACATTCAGTACTTC. The gene calls are TRBV7-6 and TRBJ2-4; either TRBD1 or TRBD2 may fit D (5 bases each). CDR3 length: 18 residues. Germline assignment: CDR1 SGHVS and CDR2 FNYEAQ. The V end was cut by 1 base, the J end by 0 bases, with 16 bases between.

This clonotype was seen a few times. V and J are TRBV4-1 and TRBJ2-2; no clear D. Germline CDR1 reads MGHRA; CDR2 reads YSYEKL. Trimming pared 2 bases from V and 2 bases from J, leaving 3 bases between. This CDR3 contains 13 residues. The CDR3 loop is CASSQPNTGELFF. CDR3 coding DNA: TGCGCCAGCAGCCAACCTAACACCGGGGAGCTGTTTTTT.

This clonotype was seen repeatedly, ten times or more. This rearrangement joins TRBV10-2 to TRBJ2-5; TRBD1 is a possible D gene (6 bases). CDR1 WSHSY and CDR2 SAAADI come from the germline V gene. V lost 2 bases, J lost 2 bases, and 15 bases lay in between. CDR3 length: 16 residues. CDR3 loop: CASSEAAGTRQETQYF. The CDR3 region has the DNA TGCGCCAGCAGTGAGGCGGCCGGGACACGGCAAGAGACCCAGTACTTC.

The CDR3 region has the DNA TGTGCCAGCAGTTCGGGGCAGAGCAATGAGCAGTTCTTC. This gives the protein CASSSGQSNEQFF. The chain is built from TRBV28 and TRBJ2-1; D tentatively reads TRBD1 or TRBD2 (5 bases each). V shed 4 bases and J shed 6 bases, with 10 bases lying between them. The CDR3 spans 13 residues. Germline V gene data show CDR1 as MDHEN and CDR2 as SYDVKM.

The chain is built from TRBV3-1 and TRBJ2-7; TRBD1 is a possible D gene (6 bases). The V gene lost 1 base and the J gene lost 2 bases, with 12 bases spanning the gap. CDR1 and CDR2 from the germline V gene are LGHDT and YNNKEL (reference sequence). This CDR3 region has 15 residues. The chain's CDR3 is CASSQGTGPAYEQYF. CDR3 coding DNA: TGTGCCAGCAGCCAAGGTACAGGGCCAGCCTACGAGCAGTACTTC.

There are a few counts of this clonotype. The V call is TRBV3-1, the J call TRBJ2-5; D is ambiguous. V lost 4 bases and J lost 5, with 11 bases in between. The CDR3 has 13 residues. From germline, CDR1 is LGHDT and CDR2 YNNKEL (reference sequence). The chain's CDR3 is CASSRVHGETQYF. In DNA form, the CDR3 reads TGTGCCAGCAGCCGAGTCCATGGGGAGACCCAGTACTTC.

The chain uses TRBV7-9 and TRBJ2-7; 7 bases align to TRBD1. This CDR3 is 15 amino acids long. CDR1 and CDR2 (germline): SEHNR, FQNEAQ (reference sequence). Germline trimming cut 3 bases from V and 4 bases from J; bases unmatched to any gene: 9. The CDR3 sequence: CASSFLGGSRYEQYF. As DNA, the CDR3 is TGTGCCAGCAGCTTTCTAGGGGGCTCTCGTTACGAGCAGTACTTC. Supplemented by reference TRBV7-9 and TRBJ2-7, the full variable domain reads DTGVSQNPRHKITKRGQNVTFRCDPISEHNRLYWYRQTLGQGPEFLTYFQNEAQLEKSRLLSDRFSAERPKGSFSTLEIQRTEQGDSAMYLCASSFLGGSRYEQYFGPGTRLTVT.

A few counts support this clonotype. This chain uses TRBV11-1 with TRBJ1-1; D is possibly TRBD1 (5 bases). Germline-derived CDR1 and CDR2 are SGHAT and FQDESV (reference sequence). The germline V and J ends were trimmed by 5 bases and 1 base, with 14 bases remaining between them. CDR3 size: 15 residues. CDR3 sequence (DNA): TGTGCCAGCAGCCCAGGCAACAGGCCGAACACTGAAGCTTTCTTT. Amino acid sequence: CASSPGNRPNTEAFF.

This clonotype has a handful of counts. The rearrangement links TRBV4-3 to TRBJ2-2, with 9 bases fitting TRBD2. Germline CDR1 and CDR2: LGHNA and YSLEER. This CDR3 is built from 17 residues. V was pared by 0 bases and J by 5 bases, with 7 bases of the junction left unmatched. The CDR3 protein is CASSQDGLAGSTGELFF. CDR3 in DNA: TGCGCCAGCAGCCAAGATGGCCTAGCGGGGTCGACCGGGGAGCTGTTTTTT.

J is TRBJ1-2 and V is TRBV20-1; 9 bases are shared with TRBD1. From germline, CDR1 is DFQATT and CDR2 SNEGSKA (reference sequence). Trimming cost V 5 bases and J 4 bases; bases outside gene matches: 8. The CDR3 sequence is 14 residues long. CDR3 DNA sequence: TGCAGTGCTCCCCTGACAGGGGGTACCTATGGCTACACCTTC. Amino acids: CSAPLTGGTYGYTF.

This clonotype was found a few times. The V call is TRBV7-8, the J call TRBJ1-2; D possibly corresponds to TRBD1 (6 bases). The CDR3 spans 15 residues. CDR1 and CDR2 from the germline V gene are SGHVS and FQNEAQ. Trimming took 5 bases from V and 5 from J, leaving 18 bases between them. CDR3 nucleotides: TGTGCCAGCAGCGAACACAGGGTGCCCTTTTATGGCTACACCTTC. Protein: CASSEHRVPFYGYTF.

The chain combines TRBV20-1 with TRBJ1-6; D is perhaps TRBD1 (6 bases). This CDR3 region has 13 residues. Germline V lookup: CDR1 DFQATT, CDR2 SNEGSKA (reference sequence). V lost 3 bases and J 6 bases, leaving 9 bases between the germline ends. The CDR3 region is CSARPDSNSPLHF. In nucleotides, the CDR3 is TGCAGTGCTAGGCCGGACAGTAATTCACCCCTCCACTTT.

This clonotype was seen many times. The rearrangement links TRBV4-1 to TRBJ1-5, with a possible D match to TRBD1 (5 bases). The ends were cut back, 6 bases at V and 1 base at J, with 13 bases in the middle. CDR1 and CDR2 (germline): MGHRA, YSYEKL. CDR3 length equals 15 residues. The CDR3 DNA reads TGCGCCAGCAGGGACCGGGACGTAAGCAATCAGCCCCAGCATTTT. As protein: CASRDRDVSNQPQHF.

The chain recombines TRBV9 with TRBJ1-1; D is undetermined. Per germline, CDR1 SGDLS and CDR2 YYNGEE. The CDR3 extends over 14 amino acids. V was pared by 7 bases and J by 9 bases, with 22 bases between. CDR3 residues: CASGSGLMNAKAFF. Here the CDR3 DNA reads TGTGCCAGCGGCTCCGGCCTCATGAACGCTAAAGCTTTCTTT. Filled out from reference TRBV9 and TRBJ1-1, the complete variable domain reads DSGVTQTPKHLITATGQRVTLRCSPRSGDLSVYWYQQSLDQGLQFLIQYYNGEERAKGNILERFSAQQFPDLHSELNLSSLELGDSALYFCASGSGLMNAKAFFGQGTRLTVV.

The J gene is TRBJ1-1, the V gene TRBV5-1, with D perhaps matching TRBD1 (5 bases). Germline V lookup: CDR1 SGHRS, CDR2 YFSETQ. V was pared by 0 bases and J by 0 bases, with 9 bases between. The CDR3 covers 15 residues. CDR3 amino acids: CASSLDGAMNTEAFF. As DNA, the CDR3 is TGCGCCAGCAGCTTGGACGGGGCGATGAACACTGAAGCTTTCTTT.

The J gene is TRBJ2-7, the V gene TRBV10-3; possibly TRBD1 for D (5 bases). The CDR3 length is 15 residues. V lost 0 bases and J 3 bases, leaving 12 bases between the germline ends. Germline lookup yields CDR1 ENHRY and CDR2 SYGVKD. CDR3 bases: TGTGCCATCAGTGAGTCGACAGCTACCAACTACGAGCAGTACTTC. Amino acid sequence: CAISESTATNYEQYF.

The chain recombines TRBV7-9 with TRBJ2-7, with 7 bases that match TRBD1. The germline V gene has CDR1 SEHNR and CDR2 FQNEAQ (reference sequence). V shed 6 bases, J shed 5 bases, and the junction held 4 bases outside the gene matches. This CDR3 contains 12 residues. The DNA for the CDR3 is TGTGCCAGCAGTATACAGGGGAACGAGCAGTACTTC. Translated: CASSIQGNEQYF.